This T cell receptor beta chain was recovered during a study of radiotherapy plus CTLA-4 blockade in lung cancer. Study details: Disease control was present in more than 30% of patients, and objective responses in approximately 18%.

This clone appeared a single time. Its cognate antigen is unknown. The junction differs from germline at one of its ends, possibly a read error. CTLA-4 blockade with ipilimumab, together with focal radiation, was given to patients with chemo-refractory metastatic non-small-cell lung cancer. CDR1 SGHRS and CDR2 YFSETQ come from the germline V gene. The CDR3 runs to 13 residues. Study outcomes and limitations: Alongside interferon-beta, early blood T cell clone dynamics were reportedly the best predictor of response. Tumor-origin TCR clones grew in blood after radiotherapy plus ipilimumab.

The repertoire was sequenced with immunoSEQ multiplex PCR; TCRdb's copy has only in-frame clones and lacks some. The sample shows 110,000 or so clones, about 83% of them seen only once. Sequencing used peripheral blood, obtained from a patient treated with radiotherapy plus ipilimumab. The rearrangement joins TRBV5-1 to TRBJ2-5, with D possibly being TRBD1 (6 bases). This clonotype originated in a human donor with non-small cell lung cancer who had a partial response to radiotherapy plus ipilimumab. CDR3 amino acids: CAGSLQGLETQYF. The CDR3 nucleotides are TGCGCCGGCAGCTTACAGGGTCTGGAGACCCAGTACTTC.